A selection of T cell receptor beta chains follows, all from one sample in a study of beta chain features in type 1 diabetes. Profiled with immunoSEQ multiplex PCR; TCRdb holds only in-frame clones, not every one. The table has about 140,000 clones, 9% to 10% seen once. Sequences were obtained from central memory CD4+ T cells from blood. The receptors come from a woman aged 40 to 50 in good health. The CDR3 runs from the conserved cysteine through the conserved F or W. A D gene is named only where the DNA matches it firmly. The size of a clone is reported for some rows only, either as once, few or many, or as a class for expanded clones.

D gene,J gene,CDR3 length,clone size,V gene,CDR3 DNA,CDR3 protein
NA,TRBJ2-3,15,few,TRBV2,TGTGCCAGCAGTGAAGAGCCCCGGGGCACAGATACGCAGTATTTT,CASSEEPRGTDTQYF
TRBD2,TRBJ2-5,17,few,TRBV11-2,TGTGCCAGCAGACCCCTAAGCGGGGGGGCCCGCGCAGAGACCCAGTACTTC,CASRPLSGGARAETQYF
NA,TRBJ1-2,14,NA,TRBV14,TGTGCCAGCAGCCAAGGATCAGGGAACTATGGCTACACCTTC,CASSQGSGNYGYTF
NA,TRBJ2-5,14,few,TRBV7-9,TGTGCCAGCAGCTTGGGGAGCCCCCAAGAGACCCAGTACTTC,CASSLGSPQETQYF
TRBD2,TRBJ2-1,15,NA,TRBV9,TGTGCCAGCAGCGTCGCGGGGGGGCCCTACAATGAGCAGTTCTTC,CASSVAGGPYNEQFF
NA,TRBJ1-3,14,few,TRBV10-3,TGTGCCATCAGTTTGACAGGCTCTGGAAACACCATATATTTT,CAISLTGSGNTIYF
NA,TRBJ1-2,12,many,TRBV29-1,TGCAGCGTTGAGGGCTCAGGAGGTGGCTACACCTTC,CSVEGSGGGYTF
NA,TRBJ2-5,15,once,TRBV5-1,TGCGCCAGCAGCTCTGAGGGCCTCCCTGGGGAGACCCAGTACTTC,CASSSEGLPGETQYF
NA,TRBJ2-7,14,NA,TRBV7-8,TGTGCCAGCAGCCCCGGACACCGTTCCTACGAGCAGTACTTC,CASSPGHRSYEQYF
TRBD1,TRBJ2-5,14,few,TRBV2,TGTGCCAGCAAAGAGGGGGCGAATAAGGAGACCCAGTACTTC,CASKEGANKETQYF
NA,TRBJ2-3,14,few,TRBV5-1,TGCGCCAGCAGCTTTATGAGCGGCACAGATACGCAGTATTTT,CASSFMSGTDTQYF
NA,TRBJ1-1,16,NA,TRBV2,TGTGCCAGCACCCTGAATGGGGGCCTCATGAACACTGAAGCTTTCTTT,CASTLNGGLMNTEAFF
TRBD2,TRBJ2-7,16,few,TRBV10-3,TGTGCCATCAGTGATTCCGGGACTAGCGGAGGCTACGAGCAGTACTTC,CAISDSGTSGGYEQYF
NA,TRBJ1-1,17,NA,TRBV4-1,TGCGCCAGCAGCCAAGAGGGTCCGGCAGCGAGAAACACTGAAGCTTTCTTT,CASSQEGPAARNTEAFF
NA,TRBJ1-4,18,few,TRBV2,TGTGCCAGCAGTGAACGGACGATTTCAGGGACAACTAATGAAAAACTGTTTTTT,CASSERTISGTTNEKLFF
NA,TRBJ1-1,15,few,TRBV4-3,TGCGCCAGCAGCCAAGTGGCGGGAGGGAACACTGAAGCTTTCTTT,CASSQVAGGNTEAFF
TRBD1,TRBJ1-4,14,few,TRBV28,TGTGCCAGCAGTTCGACAGGGACTAATGAAAAACTGTTTTTT,CASSSTGTNEKLFF
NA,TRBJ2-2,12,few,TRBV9,TGTGCCAGCAGTGGCATCACCGGGGAGCTGTTTTTT,CASSGITGELFF
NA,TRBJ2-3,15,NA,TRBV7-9,TGTGCCAGCAGCTTAGCGGGGGGGGCCAAAGATACGCAGTATTTT,CASSLAGGAKDTQYF
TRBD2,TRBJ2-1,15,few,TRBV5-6,TGTGCCAGCAGCTCGAGACCTTTCGGGGGGGATGAGCAGTTCTTC,CASSSRPFGGDEQFF
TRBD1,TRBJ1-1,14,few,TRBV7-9,TGTGCCAGCAGCCCCGGGACAGGGCCTTTTGAAGCTTTCTTT,CASSPGTGPFEAFF
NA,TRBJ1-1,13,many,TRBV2,TGTGCCAGCAGTTTCCAGCCAGGGGTTGGGGCTTTCTTT,CASSFQPGVGAFF
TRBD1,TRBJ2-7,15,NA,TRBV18,TGTGCCAGCTCACCGGGGACAGGGGGACTTTCCGAGCAGTACTTC,CASSPGTGGLSEQYF
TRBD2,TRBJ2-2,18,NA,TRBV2,TGTGCCAGCAGTGTCGGGCTAGCGGGGGGGCCGAGCACCGGGGAGCTGTTTTTT,CASSVGLAGGPSTGELFF
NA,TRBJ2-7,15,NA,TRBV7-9,TGTGCCAGCAGCTTAGAACAGGGTCGAGTCTACGAGCAGTACTTC,CASSLEQGRVYEQYF
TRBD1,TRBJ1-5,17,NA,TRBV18,TGTGCCAGCTCACCCTATGGACAGGGGGGTGGCAATCAGCCCCAGCATTTT,CASSPYGQGGGNQPQHF
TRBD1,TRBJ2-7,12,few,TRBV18,TGTGCCAGCTCACAAACAGGGGTCGAGCAGTACTTC,CASSQTGVEQYF
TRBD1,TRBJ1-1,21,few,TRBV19,TGTGCCCAATTTGCGTGGAAAGACAGGGACTTCCCCGAAATCGTGAACACTGAAGCTTTCTTT,CAQFAWKDRDFPEIVNTEAFF
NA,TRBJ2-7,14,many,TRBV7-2,TGTGCCAGCAGCTCCTGGTCGGGAAGGGACGAGCAGTACTTC,CASSSWSGRDEQYF
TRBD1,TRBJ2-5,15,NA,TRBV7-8,TGTGCCAGCAGCGCGGGCCTCTTCACAGGGGGGACCCAGTACTTC,CASSAGLFTGGTQYF
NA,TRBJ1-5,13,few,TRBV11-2,TGTGCCAGCAGCCCGGACAAGAATCAGCCCCAGCATTTT,CASSPDKNQPQHF
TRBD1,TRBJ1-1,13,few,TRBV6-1,TGTGCCAGCAGTGTGAGACAGGGAACTGAAGCTTTCTTT,CASSVRQGTEAFF
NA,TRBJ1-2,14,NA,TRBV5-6,TGTGCCAGCAGCTTGGTACTGGCTAACTATGGCTACACCTTC,CASSLVLANYGYTF
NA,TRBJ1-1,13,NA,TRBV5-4,TGTGCCAGCATCAACGCAGGGAGGGCTGAAGCTTTCTTT,CASINAGRAEAFF
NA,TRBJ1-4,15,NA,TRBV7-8,TGTGCCAGCAGCTTACGAGGGCTTACTAATGAAAAACTGTTTTTT,CASSLRGLTNEKLFF
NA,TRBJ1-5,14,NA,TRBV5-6,TGTGCCAGCAGCTTGACGGGTGGGAATCAGCCCCAGCATTTT,CASSLTGGNQPQHF
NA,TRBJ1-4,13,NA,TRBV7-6,TGTGCCAGCAGCTTTAAAGCTGATGAAAAACTGTTTTTT,CASSFKADEKLFF
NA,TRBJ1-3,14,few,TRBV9,TGTGCCAGCAATGGAGGAGACTCTGGAAACACCATATATTTT,CASNGGDSGNTIYF
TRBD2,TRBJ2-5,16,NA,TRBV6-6,TGTGCCAGCAGAACTAGCGGGGGGGCCATTTCAGAGACCCAGTACTTC,CASRTSGGAISETQYF
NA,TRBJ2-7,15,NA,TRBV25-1,TGTGCCAGCAGTGAATATCTGGGGCCTAACGACGAGCAGTACTTC,CASSEYLGPNDEQYF
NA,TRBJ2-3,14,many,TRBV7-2,TGTGCCAGCAGCCGCGGCGGCAGCACAGATACGCAGTATTTT,CASSRGGSTDTQYF
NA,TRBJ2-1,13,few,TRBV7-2,TGTGCCAGCAGCTTAGTATACGGCAATGAGCAGTTCTTC,CASSLVYGNEQFF
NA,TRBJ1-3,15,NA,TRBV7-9,TGTGCCAGCAGCTTCACAGGCGTAGGTGGAAACACCATATATTTT,CASSFTGVGGNTIYF
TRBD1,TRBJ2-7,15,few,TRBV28,TGTGCCAGCAGTTCTACCGGGACAGGGGTCAACGAGCAGTACTTC,CASSSTGTGVNEQYF
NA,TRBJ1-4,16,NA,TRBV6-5,TGTGCCAGCAGTTACCCCGAGGGCCCAACTAATGAAAAACTGTTTTTT,CASSYPEGPTNEKLFF